The 18 T cell receptor beta chains below all came from one sample that was sequenced in a study of blood T cell repertoires in COVID-19. Method: immunoSEQ multiplex PCR; TCRdb's copy keeps in-frame clones and lacks some. The sample holds a few hundred thousand clones, about four fifths seen once. Sequencing was carried out using peripheral blood. The receptors derive from a woman younger than 30 with acute or convalescent COVID-19.

The V gene is TRBV6-5, the J gene TRBJ1-2; 10 bases align to TRBD1. Trimming cost V 5 bases and J 11 bases; bases outside gene matches: 5. Per germline, CDR1 MNHEY and CDR2 SVGAGI. The CDR3 extends over 12 amino acids. The CDR3 region is CASSLTGQGYTF. Here the CDR3 DNA reads TGTGCCAGCAGTCTCACGGGACAGGGGTACACCTTC.

The rearrangement joins TRBV7-2 to TRBJ2-7, with TRBD2 as a possible D gene (5 bases). Looked up from germline, CDR1 is SGHTA and CDR2 is FQGNSA. Between the trimmed V and J ends, which lost 5 bases and 2 bases, there was a span of 16 bases. CDR3 length: 15 amino acids. CDR3 loop: CASSRDTGKTYEQYF. The CDR3 DNA sequence: TGTGCCAGCAGCCGGGATACCGGGAAGACCTACGAGCAGTACTTC.

Here the CDR3 DNA reads TGTGCTAGTGGTTTCCCCTCCCGACAGGGGGCAATCTACGAGCAGTACTTC. Its protein product is CASGFPSRQGAIYEQYF. This chain uses TRBV12-5 with TRBJ2-7; TRBD1 aligns across 10 bases. Germline CDR1 and CDR2: LGHNT and FRNRAP. The CDR3 is 17 amino acids. The trim removed 3 bases at V and 3 bases at J, leaving 11 bases unmatched.

J is TRBJ1-1 and V is TRBV6-6; 9 bases fit TRBD1. J lost 1 base, V lost 6 bases, and 3 bases had no gene match. Germline V gene sequence: CDR1 MNHNY, CDR2 SVGAGI (reference sequence). There are 14 residues in the CDR3. The CDR3 nucleotides read TGTGCCAGCAGGACGGACAGGGGGAACACTGAAGCTTTCTTT. This encodes CASRTDRGNTEAFF.

The CDR3 spells CASSLGPRSPLHF. The CDR3 coding sequence is TGTGCCAGCAGTTTGGGGCCCCGTTCACCCCTCCACTTT. The chain employs TRBV27 and TRBJ1-6, with TRBD1 as a possible D gene (5 bases). Germline CDR1 and CDR2: MNHEY and SMNVEV (reference sequence). V was clipped by 3 bases and J by 9 bases, with 9 bases between them. CDR3 length: 13 residues.

With regard to this clone: Its ends do not fully match the called genes, so a read error is possible. The rearrangement joins TRBV6-1 to TRBJ2-1; TRBD2 aligns across 13 bases. Germline values: CDR1 MNHNS, CDR2 SASEGT. The CDR3 runs to 16 residues. In nucleotides, the CDR3 is TGTGCCAGCAGTCAAGCGGGGACTAGCGGGAACAATGAGCAGTTCTTC. Residues: CASSQAGTSGNNEQFF.

The chain uses TRBV6-1 and TRBJ2-5, with 11 nucleotides matching TRBD2. Germline V gives CDR1 MNHNS, CDR2 SASEGT. V lost 6 bases and J lost 14; bases outside the gene matches: 8. The CDR3 is made up of 12 amino acids. Here the CDR3 reads CASRPGLAGGYF. The CDR3 DNA reads TGTGCCAGCAGACCCGGACTAGCGGGCGGCTACTTC.

V and J are TRBV19 and TRBJ2-3, with 12 bases matching TRBD2. Trimming at V came to 10 bases and at J to 6 bases, leaving 11 bases not matched to a gene. The CDR3 has 15 amino acids. Germline-derived CDR1 and CDR2 are LNHDA and SQIVND (reference sequence). Here the CDR3 reads CATSPLAGGADTQYF. The CDR3 DNA reads as TGTGCCACCTCCCCACTAGCGGGAGGTGCGGATACGCAGTATTTT.

V usage is TRBV19 and J usage is TRBJ1-5, with 9 bases aligning to TRBD1. The trim removed 3 bases at V and 0 bases at J, leaving 9 bases unmatched. The CDR3 is 18 residues long. Germline V gene data show CDR1 as LNHDA and CDR2 as SQIVND (reference sequence). CDR3 protein: CASSIPQGAGYSNQPQHF. CDR3 DNA sequence: TGTGCCAGTAGTATCCCACAGGGGGCTGGTTATAGCAATCAGCCCCAGCATTTT.

The chain combines TRBV27 with TRBJ1-4, with D perhaps TRBD1 (5 bases). The V end was cut by 8 bases, the J end by 1 base, with 20 bases between. Germline assignment: CDR1 MNHEY and CDR2 SMNVEV (reference sequence). The CDR3 has 17 amino acids. Here the CDR3 DNA reads TGTGCCAGCGCTAGCGGGGGTCTTGGTCGAACTAATGAAAAACTGTTTTTT. This gives the protein CASASGGLGRTNEKLFF.

V and J are TRBV9 and TRBJ1-2, with 8 bases identical to TRBD1. The CDR3 sequence is 16 residues long. CDR1 is SGDLS and CDR2 is YYNGEE in the germline V gene. After removal of 0 bases from V and 7 bases from J, the junction contained 11 bases not matched to a gene. CDR3 nucleotide sequence: TGTGCCAGCAGCGTAGCGTCTTGGCAGGGGGCGCTTGGCTACACCTTC. Translated, it gives CASSVASWQGALGYTF.

The J gene is TRBJ2-3, the V gene TRBV5-1, with 12 bases fitting TRBD2. CDR3 length equals 16 residues. The germline V gene encodes CDR1 SGHRS and CDR2 YFSETQ. Unmatched junction bases numbered 7, after V lost 4 bases and J lost 4 bases. The CDR3 DNA reads as TGCGCCAGCAGCACCCTAGCGGGAGGGCCCCCAGATACGCAGTATTTT. This encodes CASSTLAGGPPDTQYF.

This clone was observed once. The chain carries TRBV21-1 and TRBJ2-2; the table's D call, TRBD2, was not checked against the DNA. TRBV21-1 is deemed a pseudogene. The CDR3 consists of 20 residues. The CDR3: CASSPERRVNSGSNTGELFF. The CDR3 bases are TGTGCCAGCAGCCCCGAACGGAGGGTTAATAGCGGGTCGAACACCGGGGAGCTGTTTTTT.

V usage is TRBV10-3 and J usage is TRBJ2-5; no clear D. There are 11 residues in the CDR3. Trimming cost V 5 bases and J 5 bases, with 6 bases left between them. Germline V gives CDR1 ENHRY, CDR2 SYGVKD. CDR3 loop: CAISQFETQYF. The CDR3 region has the DNA TGTGCCATCAGTCAATTCGAGACCCAGTACTTC.

The chain recombines TRBV3-1 (or the pseudogene TRBV3-2) with TRBJ1-5, with 7 bases identical to TRBD1. V lost 1 base and J lost 3; bases outside the gene matches: 3. CDR3 length: 15 residues. Per germline, CDR1 LGHDT and CDR2 YNNKEL (reference sequence). The CDR3 DNA sequence: TGTGCCAGCAGCCAAGGGGACAGACTCAATCAGCCCCAGCATTTT. Amino acid sequence: CASSQGDRLNQPQHF.

The sample holds a few counts of this clone. V is TRBV5-1 and J is TRBJ1-5; D is perhaps TRBD1 (6 bases). Germline values: CDR1 SGHRS, CDR2 YFSETQ. This CDR3 is 14 amino acids long. V dropped 4 bases and J dropped 4 bases, with 12 bases sitting between them. The CDR3 DNA reads as TGCGCCAGCAGCCCTGGACAGAATAATCAGCCCCAGCATTTT. It yields the protein CASSPGQNNQPQHF.

This clone was recorded once. The chain has TRBV19 and TRBJ1-1, with D possibly TRBD1 on 6 matching bases. Trimming took 5 bases from V and 5 from J, leaving 15 bases between them. The CDR3 has 14 residues. Germline V gene lookup returns CDR1 LNHDA and CDR2 SQIVND (reference sequence). The CDR3 DNA sequence: TGTGCCAGTAGTCTACAGGGCCGATGGACTGAAGCTTTCTTT. This encodes CASSLQGRWTEAFF.

This chain links TRBV4-3 with TRBJ1-2, with D perhaps matching TRBD1 (5 bases). V lost 0 bases, J lost 4 bases, and 18 bases lay in between. The V gene's germline CDR1 is LGHNA and CDR2 YSLEER. The CDR3 length is 17 residues. Written as DNA, the CDR3 is TGCGCCAGCAGCCAAGATTTTAGCACAGGCAACCCCTATGGCTACACCTTC. Translation: CASSQDFSTGNPYGYTF.